This TCR beta chain was captured by sequencing in a study of blood T cell repertoires in COVID-19. The data were produced by immunoSEQ multiplex PCR, yet TCRdb's version contains in-frame clones alone and is incomplete. The sample carries hundreds of thousands of clones, approximately 85% recorded once. The V gene end was trimmed by 3 bases and the J gene end by 6 bases; junction bases not matched to a gene: 19. The CDR3 spans 18 residues. Per germline, CDR1 KGHSH and CDR2 LQKENI. Sequences were obtained from peripheral blood. The genes are TRBV18 and TRBJ1-2, with 7 bases aligning to TRBD1. The receptor comes from a man aged 50-59 years with active or convalescent COVID-19. The CDR3 protein is CASSPTPGLNRGSDGYTF. In nucleotides, the CDR3 is TGTGCCAGCTCACCGACCCCGGGACTCAACAGGGGAAGCGATGGCTACACCTTC.